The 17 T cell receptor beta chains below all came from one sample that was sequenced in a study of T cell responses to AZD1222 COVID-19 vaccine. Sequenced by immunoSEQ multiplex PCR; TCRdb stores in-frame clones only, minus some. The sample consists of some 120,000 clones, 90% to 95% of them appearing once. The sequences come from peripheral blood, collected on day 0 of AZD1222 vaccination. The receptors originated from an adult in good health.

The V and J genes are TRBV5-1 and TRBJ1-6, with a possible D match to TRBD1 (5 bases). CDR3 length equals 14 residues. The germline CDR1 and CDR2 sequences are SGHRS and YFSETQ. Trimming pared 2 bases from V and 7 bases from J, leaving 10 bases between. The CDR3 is CASSFPGSNSPLHF. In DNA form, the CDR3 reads TGCGCCAGCAGCTTCCCAGGGTCAAATTCACCCCTCCACTTT.

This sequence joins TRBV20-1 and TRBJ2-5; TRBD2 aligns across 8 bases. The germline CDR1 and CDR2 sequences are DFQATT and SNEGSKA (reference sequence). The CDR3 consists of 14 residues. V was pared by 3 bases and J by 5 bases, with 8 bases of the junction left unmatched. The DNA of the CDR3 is TGCAGTGCTAGTTTGGTAGCGGGACTTGAGACCCAGTACTTC. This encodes CSASLVAGLETQYF.

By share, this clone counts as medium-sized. The CDR3 sequence is CASSLAAGAHQETQYF. CDR3 DNA: TGCGCCAGCAGCTTGGCCGCAGGGGCGCATCAAGAGACCCAGTACTTC. The chain joins TRBV5-1 to TRBJ2-5; D is perhaps TRBD1 (6 bases). V was cut by 0 bases and J by 2 bases, with 14 bases left in between. CDR3 size: 16 residues. Looked up from germline, CDR1 is SGHRS and CDR2 is YFSETQ.

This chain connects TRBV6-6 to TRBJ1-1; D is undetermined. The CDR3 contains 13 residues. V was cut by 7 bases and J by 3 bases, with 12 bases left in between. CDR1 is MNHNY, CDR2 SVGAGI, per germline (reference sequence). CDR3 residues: CASTRVWDTEAFF. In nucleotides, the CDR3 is TGTGCCAGCACCCGGGTTTGGGACACTGAAGCTTTCTTT.

CDR3: CASSGPNLNTEAFF. CDR3 nucleotide sequence: TGCGCCAGCAGCGGTCCCAACTTGAACACTGAAGCTTTCTTT. The V gene is TRBV4-1, the J gene TRBJ1-1; D not certain. The CDR3 runs to 14 residues. Trimming stripped 5 bases from V and 0 bases from J, with 10 bases between. The germline V gene has CDR1 MGHRA and CDR2 YSYEKL.

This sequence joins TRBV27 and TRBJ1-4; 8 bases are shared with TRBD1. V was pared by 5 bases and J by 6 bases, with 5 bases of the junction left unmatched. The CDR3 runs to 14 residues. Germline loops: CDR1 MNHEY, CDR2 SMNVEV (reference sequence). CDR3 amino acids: CASSGQGPYEKLFF. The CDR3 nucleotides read TGTGCCAGCAGTGGACAGGGCCCGTATGAAAAACTGTTTTTT.

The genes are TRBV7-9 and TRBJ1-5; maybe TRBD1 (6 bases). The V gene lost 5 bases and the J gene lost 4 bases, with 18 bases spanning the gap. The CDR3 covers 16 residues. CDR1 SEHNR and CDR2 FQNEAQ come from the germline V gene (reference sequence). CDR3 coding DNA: TGTGCCAGCAGCCCCGACACAGGGACCTTTAATCAGCCCCAGCATTTT. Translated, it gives CASSPDTGTFNQPQHF.

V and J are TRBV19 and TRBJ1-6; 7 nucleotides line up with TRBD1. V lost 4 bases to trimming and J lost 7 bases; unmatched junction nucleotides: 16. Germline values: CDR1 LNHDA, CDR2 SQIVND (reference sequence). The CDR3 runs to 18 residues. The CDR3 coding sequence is TGTGCCAGTAGTACCAGCCCCGGGACAGCTAATATCAATTCACCCCTCCACTTT. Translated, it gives CASSTSPGTANINSPLHF.

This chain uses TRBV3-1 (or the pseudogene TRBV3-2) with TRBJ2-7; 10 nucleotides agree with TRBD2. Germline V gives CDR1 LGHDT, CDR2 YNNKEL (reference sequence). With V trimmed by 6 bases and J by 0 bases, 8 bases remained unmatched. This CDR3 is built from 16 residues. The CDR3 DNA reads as TGTGCCAGCAGGGAAGAGCGGGGGGGAACCTCCTACGAGCAGTACTTC. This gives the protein CASREERGGTSYEQYF.

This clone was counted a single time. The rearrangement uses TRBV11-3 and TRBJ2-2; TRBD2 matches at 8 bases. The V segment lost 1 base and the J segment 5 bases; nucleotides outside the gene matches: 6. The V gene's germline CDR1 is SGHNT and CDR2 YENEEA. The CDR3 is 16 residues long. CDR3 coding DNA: TGTGCCAGCAGCTTAGCCCTCCGGGGGGGGACCGGGGAGCTGTTTTTT. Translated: CASSLALRGGTGELFF.

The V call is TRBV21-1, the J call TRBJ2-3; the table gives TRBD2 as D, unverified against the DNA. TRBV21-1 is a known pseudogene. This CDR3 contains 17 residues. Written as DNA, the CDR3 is TGTGCCAGCAGCAGAAGACTAGCGGGAGTGAGCACAGATACGCAGTATTTT. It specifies CASSRRLAGVSTDTQYF.

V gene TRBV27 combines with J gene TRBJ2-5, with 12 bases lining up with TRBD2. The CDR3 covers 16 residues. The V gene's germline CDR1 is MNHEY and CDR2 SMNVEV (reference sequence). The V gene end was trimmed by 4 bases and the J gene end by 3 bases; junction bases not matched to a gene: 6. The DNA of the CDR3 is TGTGCCAGCAGTTCTACTAGCGGGAGGAGCAAAGAGACCCAGTACTTC. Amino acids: CASSSTSGRSKETQYF.

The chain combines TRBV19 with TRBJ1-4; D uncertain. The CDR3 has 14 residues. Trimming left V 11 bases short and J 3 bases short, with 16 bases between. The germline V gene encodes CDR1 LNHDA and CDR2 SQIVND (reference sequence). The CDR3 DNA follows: TGTGCCGCCTCGGTGGGTAGGGCTAATGAAAAACTGTTTTTT. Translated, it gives CAASVGRANEKLFF.

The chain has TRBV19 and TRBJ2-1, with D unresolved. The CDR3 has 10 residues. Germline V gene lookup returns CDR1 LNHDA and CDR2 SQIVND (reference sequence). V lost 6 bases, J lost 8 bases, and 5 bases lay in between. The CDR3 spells CASRGDEQFF. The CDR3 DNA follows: TGTGCCAGTAGGGGTGATGAGCAGTTCTTC.

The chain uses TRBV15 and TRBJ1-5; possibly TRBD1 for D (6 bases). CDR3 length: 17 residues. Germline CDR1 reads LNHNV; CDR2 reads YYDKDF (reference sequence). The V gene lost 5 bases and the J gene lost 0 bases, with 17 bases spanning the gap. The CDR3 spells CATSSSDSIYSNQPQHF. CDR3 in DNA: TGTGCCACCAGCTCATCGGACAGCATATATAGCAATCAGCCCCAGCATTTT.

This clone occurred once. CDR3 sequence reads: CASTSNFYEQYF. The CDR3 region has the DNA TGTGCCAGCACCTCCAATTTCTACGAGCAGTACTTC. The chain combines TRBV27 with TRBJ2-7; the D is unclear. CDR3 length equals 12 residues. Germline-derived CDR1 and CDR2 are MNHEY and SMNVEV (reference sequence). V lost 7 bases to trimming and J lost 3 bases, with 10 bases between them.

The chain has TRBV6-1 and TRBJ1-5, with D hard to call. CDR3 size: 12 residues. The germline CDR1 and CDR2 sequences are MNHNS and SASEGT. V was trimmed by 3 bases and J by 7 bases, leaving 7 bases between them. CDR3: CASSDIPQPQHF. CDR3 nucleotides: TGTGCCAGCAGTGATATACCCCAGCCCCAGCATTTT.